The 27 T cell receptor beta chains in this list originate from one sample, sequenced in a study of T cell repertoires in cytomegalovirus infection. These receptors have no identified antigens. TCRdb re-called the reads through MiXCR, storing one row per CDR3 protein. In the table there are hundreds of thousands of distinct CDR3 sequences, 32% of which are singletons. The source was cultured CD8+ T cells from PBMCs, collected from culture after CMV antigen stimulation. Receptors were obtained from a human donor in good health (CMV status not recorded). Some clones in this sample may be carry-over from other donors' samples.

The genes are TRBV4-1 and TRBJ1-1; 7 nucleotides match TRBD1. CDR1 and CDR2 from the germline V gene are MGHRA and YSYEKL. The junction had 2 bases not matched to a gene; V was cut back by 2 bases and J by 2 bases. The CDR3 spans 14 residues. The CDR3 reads CASSQRQGNTEAFF. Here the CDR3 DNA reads TGCGCCAGCAGCCAACGACAGGGAAACACTGAAGCTTTCTTT.

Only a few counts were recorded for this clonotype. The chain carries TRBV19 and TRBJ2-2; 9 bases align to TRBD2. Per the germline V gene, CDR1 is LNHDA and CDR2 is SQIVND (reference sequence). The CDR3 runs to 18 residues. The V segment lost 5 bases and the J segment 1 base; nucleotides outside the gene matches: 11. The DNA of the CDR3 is TGTGCCAGTAGTCCCCGGGGGCGGGGGGGCCTGAACACCGGGGAGCTGTTTTTT. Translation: CASSPRGRGGLNTGELFF. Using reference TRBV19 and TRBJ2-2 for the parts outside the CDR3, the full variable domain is DGGITQSPKYLFRKEGQNVTLSCEQNLNHDAMYWYRQDPGQGLRLIYYSQIVNDFQKGDIAEGYSVSREKKESFPLTVTSAQKNPTAFYLCASSPRGRGGLNTGELFFGEGSRLTVL.

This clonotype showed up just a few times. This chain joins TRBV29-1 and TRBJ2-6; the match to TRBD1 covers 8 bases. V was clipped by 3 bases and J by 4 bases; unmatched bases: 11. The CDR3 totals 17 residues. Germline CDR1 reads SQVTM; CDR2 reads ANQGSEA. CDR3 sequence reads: CSVEGTGGSGGANVLTF. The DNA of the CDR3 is TGCAGCGTTGAGGGAACAGGGGGATCTGGCGGGGCCAACGTCCTGACTTTC.

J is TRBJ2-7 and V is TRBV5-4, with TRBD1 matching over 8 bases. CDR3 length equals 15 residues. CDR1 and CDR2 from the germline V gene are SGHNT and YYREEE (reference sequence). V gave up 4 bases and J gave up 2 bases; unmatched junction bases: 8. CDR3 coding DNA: TGTGCCAGCAGCCCGGGCAGGGGGCACCCCTACGAGCAGTACTTC. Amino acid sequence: CASSPGRGHPYEQYF.

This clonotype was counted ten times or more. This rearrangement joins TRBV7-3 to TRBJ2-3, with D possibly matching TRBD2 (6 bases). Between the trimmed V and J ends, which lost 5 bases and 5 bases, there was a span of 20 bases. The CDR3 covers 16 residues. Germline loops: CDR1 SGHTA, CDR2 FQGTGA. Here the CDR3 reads CASSRAKNPGVDTQYF. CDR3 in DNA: TGTGCCAGCAGCCGAGCAAAGAACCCGGGGGTAGATACGCAGTATTTT.

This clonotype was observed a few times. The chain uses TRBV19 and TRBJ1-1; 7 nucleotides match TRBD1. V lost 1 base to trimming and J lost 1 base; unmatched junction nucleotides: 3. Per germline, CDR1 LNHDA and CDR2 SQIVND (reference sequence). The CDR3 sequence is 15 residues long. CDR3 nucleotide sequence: TGTGCCAGTAGTATAGCTGGGACAGCGAACACTGAAGCTTTCTTT. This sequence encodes CASSIAGTANTEAFF.

DNA for the CDR3: TGTGCCAGCAGTATGGGCAGGGGGAACACTGAAGCTTTCTTT. This translates into CASSMGRGNTEAFF. The V and J genes are TRBV27 and TRBJ1-1, with a tentative D call TRBD1 (6 bases). CDR3 length: 14 amino acids. V shed 5 bases and J shed 1 base, with 11 bases lying between them. Looked up from germline, CDR1 is MNHEY and CDR2 is SMNVEV (reference sequence).

In DNA, the CDR3 is TGTGCCAGCAGCTCACAGGGGATAACGAACACCGGGGAGCTGTTTTTT. Its translation is CASSSQGITNTGELFF. This rearrangement joins TRBV7-9 to TRBJ2-2; 7 bases line up with TRBD1. This CDR3 comprises 16 residues. Germline V lookup: CDR1 SEHNR, CDR2 FQNEAQ (reference sequence). After removal of 4 bases from V and 0 bases from J, the junction contained 5 bases not matched to a gene. The full variable domain, rest sourced from reference TRBV7-9 and TRBJ2-2, is DTGVSQNPRHKITKRGQNVTFRCDPISEHNRLYWYRQTLGQGPEFLTYFQNEAQLEKSRLLSDRFSAERPKGSFSTLEIQRTEQGDSAMYLCASSSQGITNTGELFFGEGSRLTVL.

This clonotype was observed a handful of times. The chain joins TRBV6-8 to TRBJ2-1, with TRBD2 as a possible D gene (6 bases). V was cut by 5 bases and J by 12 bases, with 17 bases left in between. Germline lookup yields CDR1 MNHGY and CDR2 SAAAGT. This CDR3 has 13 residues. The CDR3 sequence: CASSEPAGTRQFF. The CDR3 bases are TGTGCCAGCAGTGAACCTGCGGGGACCCGGCAGTTCTTC.

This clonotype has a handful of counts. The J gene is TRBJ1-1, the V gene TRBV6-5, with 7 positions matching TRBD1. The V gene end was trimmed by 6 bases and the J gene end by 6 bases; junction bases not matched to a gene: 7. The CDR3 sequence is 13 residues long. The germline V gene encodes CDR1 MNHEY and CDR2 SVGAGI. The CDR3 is CASSRGGSAEAFF. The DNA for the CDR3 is TGTGCCAGCAGCCGAGGGGGCAGCGCTGAAGCTTTCTTT.

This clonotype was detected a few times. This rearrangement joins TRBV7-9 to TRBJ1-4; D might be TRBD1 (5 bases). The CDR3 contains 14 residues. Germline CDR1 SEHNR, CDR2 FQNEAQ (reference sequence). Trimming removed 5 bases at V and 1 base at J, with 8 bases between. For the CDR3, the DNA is TGTGCCAGCAGCACTGGGGGAACTAATGAAAAACTGTTTTTT. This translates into CASSTGGTNEKLFF.

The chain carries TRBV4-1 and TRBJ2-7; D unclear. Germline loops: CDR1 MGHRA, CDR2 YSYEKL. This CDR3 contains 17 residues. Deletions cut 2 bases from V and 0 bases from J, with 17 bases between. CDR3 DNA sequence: TGCGCCAGCAGCCAAAGGGTGGCGACGGGTTTCTCCTACGAGCAGTACTTC. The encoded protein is CASSQRVATGFSYEQYF.

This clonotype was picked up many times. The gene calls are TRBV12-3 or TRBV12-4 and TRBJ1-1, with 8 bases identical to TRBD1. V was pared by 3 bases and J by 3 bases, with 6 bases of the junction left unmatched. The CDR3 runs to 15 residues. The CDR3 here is CASSFYQGADTEAFF. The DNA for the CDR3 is TGTGCCAGCAGTTTTTATCAGGGGGCGGACACTGAAGCTTTCTTT.

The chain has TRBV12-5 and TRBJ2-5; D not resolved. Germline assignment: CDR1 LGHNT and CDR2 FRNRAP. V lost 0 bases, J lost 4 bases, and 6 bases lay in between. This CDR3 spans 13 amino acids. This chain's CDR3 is CASGLVPTETQYF. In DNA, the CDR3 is TGTGCTAGTGGTTTGGTACCGACAGAGACCCAGTACTTC.

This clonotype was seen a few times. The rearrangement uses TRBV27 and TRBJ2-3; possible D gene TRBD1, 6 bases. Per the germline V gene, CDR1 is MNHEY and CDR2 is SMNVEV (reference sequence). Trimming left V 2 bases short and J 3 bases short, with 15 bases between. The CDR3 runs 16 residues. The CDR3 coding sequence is TGTGCCAGCAGTTTACTCAGGGGTCTGGGTACAGATACGCAGTATTTT. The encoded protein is CASSLLRGLGTDTQYF.

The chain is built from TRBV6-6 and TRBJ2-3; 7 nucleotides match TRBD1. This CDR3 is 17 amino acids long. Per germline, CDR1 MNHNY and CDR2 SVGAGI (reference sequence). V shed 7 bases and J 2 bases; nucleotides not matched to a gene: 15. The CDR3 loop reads CASTLAGTVLNTDTQYF. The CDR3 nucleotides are TGTGCCAGCACTTTAGCAGGGACAGTATTAAACACAGATACGCAGTATTTT.

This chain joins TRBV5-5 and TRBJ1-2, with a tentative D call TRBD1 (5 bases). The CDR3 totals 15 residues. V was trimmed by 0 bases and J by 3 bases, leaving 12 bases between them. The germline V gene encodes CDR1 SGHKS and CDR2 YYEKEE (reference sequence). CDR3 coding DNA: TGTGCCAGCAGCTTGGCCCCGGACACAGACTATGGCTACACCTTC. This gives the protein CASSLAPDTDYGYTF.

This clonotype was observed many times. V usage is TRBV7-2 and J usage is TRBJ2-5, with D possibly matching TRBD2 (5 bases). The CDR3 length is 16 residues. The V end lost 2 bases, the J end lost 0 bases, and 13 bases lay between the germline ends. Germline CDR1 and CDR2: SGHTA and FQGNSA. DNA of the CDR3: TGTGCCAGCAGCTTACGACGGACTGGGTACCAAGAGACCCAGTACTTC. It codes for CASSLRRTGYQETQYF. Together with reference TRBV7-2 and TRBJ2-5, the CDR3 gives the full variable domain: GAGVSQSPSNKVTEKGKDVELRCDPISGHTALYWYRQSLGQGLEFLIYFQGNSAPDKSGLPSDRFSAERTGGSVSTLTIQRTQQEDSAVYLCASSLRRTGYQETQYFGPGTRLLVL.

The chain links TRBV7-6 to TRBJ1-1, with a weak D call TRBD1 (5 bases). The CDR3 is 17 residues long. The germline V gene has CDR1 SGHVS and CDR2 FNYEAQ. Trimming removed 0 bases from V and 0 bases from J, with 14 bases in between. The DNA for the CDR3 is TGTGCCAGCAGCTTAGCGGACACCCGAAGGTTGAACACTGAAGCTTTCTTT. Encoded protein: CASSLADTRRLNTEAFF.

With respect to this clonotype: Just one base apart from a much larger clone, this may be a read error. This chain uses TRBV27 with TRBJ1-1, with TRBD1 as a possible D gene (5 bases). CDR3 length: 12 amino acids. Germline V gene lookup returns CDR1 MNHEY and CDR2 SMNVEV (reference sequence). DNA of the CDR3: TGTGCCAGCAGCAGGGAAAACACTGTAGCTTTCTTT. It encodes CASSRENTVAFF.

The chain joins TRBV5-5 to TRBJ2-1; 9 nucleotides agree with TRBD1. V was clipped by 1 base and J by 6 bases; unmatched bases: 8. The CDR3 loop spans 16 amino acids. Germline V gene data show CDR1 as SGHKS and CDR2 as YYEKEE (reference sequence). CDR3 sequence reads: CASSLLQTGGLNEQFF. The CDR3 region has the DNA TGTGCCAGCAGCTTGCTACAAACAGGGGGCCTCAATGAGCAGTTCTTC.

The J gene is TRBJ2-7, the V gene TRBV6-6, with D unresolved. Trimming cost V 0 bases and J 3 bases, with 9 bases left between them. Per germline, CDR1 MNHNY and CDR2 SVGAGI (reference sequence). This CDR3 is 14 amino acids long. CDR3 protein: CASSYSRDGYEQYF. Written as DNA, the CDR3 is TGTGCCAGCAGTTACTCTCGCGATGGCTACGAGCAGTACTTC.

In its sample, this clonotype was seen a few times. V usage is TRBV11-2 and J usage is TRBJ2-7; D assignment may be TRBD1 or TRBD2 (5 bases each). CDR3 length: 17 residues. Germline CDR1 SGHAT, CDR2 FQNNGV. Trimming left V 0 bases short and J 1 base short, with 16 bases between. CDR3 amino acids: CASSLDLGELLSYEQYF. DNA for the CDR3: TGTGCCAGCAGCTTAGATCTGGGGGAGCTTCTGTCCTACGAGCAGTACTTC.

CDR3 protein: CASSKGRVTEAFF. The CDR3 DNA is TGTGCCAGTAGTAAGGGCAGGGTAACTGAAGCTTTCTTT. The chain uses TRBV19 and TRBJ1-1; weak D call: TRBD1 (5 bases). The V and J ends lost 4 bases and 5 bases respectively, with 11 bases between them. The CDR3 consists of 13 residues. Germline V CDR1 and CDR2: LNHDA, SQIVND (reference sequence).

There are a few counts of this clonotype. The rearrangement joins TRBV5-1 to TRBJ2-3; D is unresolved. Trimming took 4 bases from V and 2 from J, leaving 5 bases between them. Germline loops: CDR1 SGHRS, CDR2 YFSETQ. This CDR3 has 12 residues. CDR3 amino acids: CASSAYTDTQYF. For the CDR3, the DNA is TGCGCCAGCAGCGCATACACAGATACGCAGTATTTT.

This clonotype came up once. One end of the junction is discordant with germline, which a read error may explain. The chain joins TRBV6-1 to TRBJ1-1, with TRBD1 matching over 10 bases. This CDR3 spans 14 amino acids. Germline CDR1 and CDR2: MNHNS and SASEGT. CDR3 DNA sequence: TGTGCCAGCAGTGGACAGGGGGCTAACACTGTAGCTTTCTTT. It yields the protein CASSGQGANTVAFF.

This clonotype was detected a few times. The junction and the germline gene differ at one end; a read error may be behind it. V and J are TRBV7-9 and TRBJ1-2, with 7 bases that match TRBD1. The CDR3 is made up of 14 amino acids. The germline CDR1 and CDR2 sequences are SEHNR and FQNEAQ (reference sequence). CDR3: CASSSGQVYYGYTF. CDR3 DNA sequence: TGTGCCAGCAGCTCTGGACAGGTTTACTATGGCTATACCTTC.